This TCR beta chain comes out of a study of spatial heterogeneity in lung cancer. Background on the study: Every unique TCR and UMI combination, on average, appeared more than ten times in raw reads. Study-level results: In tumors, expanded intratumoral alpha and beta TCR counts tracked mutation counts.

The CDR3 has 13 amino acids. The germline V gene encodes CDR1 ENHRY and CDR2 SYGVKD. The V end lost 2 bases, the J end lost 4 bases, and 8 bases lay between the germline ends. Individual TCR cDNA molecules each bore their own unique molecular identifier. TCRdb used MiXCR to reprocess the 5' RACE reads, holding one entry per CDR3 protein. The sample lists 3,000 to 4,000 distinct CDR3 sequences; more than 6.5% were seen once. Documented time point: sample taken at primary tumor resection. Donors were roughly 70 untreated early-stage non-small cell lung cancer patients. Researchers sequenced whole RNA taken from tumor, nontumor lung or frozen PBMC without sorting. This clonotype was seen many times. What it binds is unknown.

The TCR sequence derives from a male donor with early-stage non-small cell lung cancer. The material sequenced was lung tumor tissue, taken at surgery. The chain is built from TRBV10-3 and TRBJ1-1; D is unclear. CDR3 bases: TGTGCCATCAGTGAGACACGGACCACTGAAGCTTTCTTT. Translating it yields CAISETRTTEAFF.